The rows below give T cell receptor beta chains drawn from one sample of a study of T cells in Graves' hyperthyroidism and ophthalmopathy. TCRdb reprocessed the multiplex PCR reads via MiXCR and lists one record per CDR3 protein. Found here are a few hundred thousand distinct CDR3 sequences, 15% to 17% of them singletons; the top ten hold approximately 7.4%. Sequenced material: blood. The receptor set was obtained from a woman in her 30s with Graves' hyperthyroidism. Each CDR3 is given with its conserved first and last residue. A D gene is named only where the DNA matches it firmly. The size field is filled for only some rows; it gives once, few, many or a size class.

>.|.|TRBJ1-2|TRBV14
TGTGCCAGCAGCCAAGTCCCCCTCACAAGGGGCTACACCTTC
CASSQVPLTRGYTF
>TRBD1|few|TRBJ2-1|TRBV18
TGTGCCAGCTCACTAAACGACAGGGGCTCCTACAATGAGCAGTTCTTC
CASSLNDRGSYNEQFF
>.|many|TRBJ1-1|TRBV2
TGTGCCAGCAGTGATAGCCGAGGGGAATTAGGAAGGAACACTGAAGCTTTCTTT
CASSDSRGELGRNTEAFF
>.|many|TRBJ2-7|TRBV20-1
TGCAGTGCCCAAGCTCTCGACGAGCAGTACTTC
CSAQALDEQYF
>.|few|TRBJ2-1|TRBV7-9
TGTGCCAGCAGCTTAGTCGCGGGCAATGAGCAGTTCTTC
CASSLVAGNEQFF
>TRBD1|many|TRBJ1-5|TRBV27
TGTGCCAGCAGTCCAGAACAGGGGGCTGAGGGCAATCAGCCCCAGCATTTT
CASSPEQGAEGNQPQHF
>.|few|TRBJ1-2|TRBV28
TGTGCCAGCCGAAACGCCGGGACTCAAGGACCCCTCTATGGCTACACCTTC
CASRNAGTQGPLYGYTF
>.|many|TRBJ2-3|TRBV27
TGTGCCAGCACCCAACAGGGCACAGATACGCAGTATTTT
CASTQQGTDTQYF
>TRBD2|.|TRBJ2-3|TRBV19
TGTGCCAGTAACCCAGCGGGACCCACAGATACGCAGTATTTT
CASNPAGPTDTQYF
>TRBD2|.|TRBJ2-1|TRBV7-9
TGTGCCAGCGGCAGGACTAGCGGGAGGGGAAATGAGCAGTTCTTC
CASGRTSGRGNEQFF
>.|many|TRBJ2-7|TRBV2
TGTGCCAGCAGAATCCACCCCGGACGTCAGTACTTC
CASRIHPGRQYF
>.|many|TRBJ1-5|TRBV12-3/TRBV12-4
TGTGCCAGCAGTTTTTGGGATCAGCCCCAGCATTTT
CASSFWDQPQHF
>.|.|TRBJ2-7|TRBV6-1
TGTGCCAGCACCGAAAGACGCGGGGGCCCCTACGAGCAGTACTTC
CASTERRGGPYEQYF
>TRBD2|many|TRBJ2-7|TRBV20-1
TGCAGTGCTCGGGCTGCGGGAGGGGATTCCGGACCCTACGAGCAGTACTTC
CSARAAGGDSGPYEQYF
>TRBD2|few|TRBJ2-1|TRBV20-1
TGCAGTGCTAGAGACAAAAGCGGGGCCCACTACAATGAGCAGTTCTTC
CSARDKSGAHYNEQFF
>.|many|TRBJ1-5|TRBV4-1
TGCGCCAGCAGCCAAGGGAGGGGTGAGGGACAGCCCCAGCATTTT
CASSQGRGEGQPQHF
>TRBD1|.|TRBJ1-2|TRBV12-3/TRBV12-4
TGTGCCAGCAGTTTTGCAGGGGGAGTAGATGGCTACACCTTC
CASSFAGGVDGYTF
>.|many|TRBJ2-3|TRBV28
TGTGCCAGCAGTCCGTCGGGGGTAGCGGAGGCCACAGATACGCAGTATTTT
CASSPSGVAEATDTQYF
>.|.|TRBJ1-5|TRBV11-2
TGTGCCAGCAGCTCCAGGGAGCCCCAGCATTTT
CASSSREPQHF
>TRBD1|.|TRBJ1-1|TRBV6-5
TGTGCCAGCAGTTCCGGGACAGGGGGAGCTTTCTTT
CASSSGTGGAFF
>.|few|TRBJ2-5|TRBV6-6
TGTGCCAGCAGTTACTCTGGGGGGTCCGGGGAGACCCAGTACTTC
CASSYSGGSGETQYF
>.|.|TRBJ2-7|TRBV15
TGTGCCACCAGCAGAGATCCCCGCTACGAGCAGTACTTC
CATSRDPRYEQYF
>.|many|TRBJ1-2|TRBV5-6
TGTGCCAGCAGCGTGAACAGGGTAGATGGCTACACCTTC
CASSVNRVDGYTF
>TRBD1|many|TRBJ2-5|TRBV27
TGTGCCAGCACAACGACAGGGGGCTCCGAGACCCAGTACTTC
CASTTTGGSETQYF
>TRBD2|.|TRBJ2-7|TRBV6-2/TRBV6-3
TGTGCCAGCAGTTACGCGAAACTAGCCACGGGGGGGCAGTACTTC
CASSYAKLATGGQYF
>TRBD1|many|TRBJ1-1|TRBV20-1
TGCAGTGCTAGAGTATCCCTTAGAGGGGGCGTGGGAGAAACTGAAGCTTTCTTT
CSARVSLRGGVGETEAFF
>.|many|TRBJ2-5|TRBV7-2
TGTGCCAGCAGCCCCCACCGGCAAGAGACCCAGTACTTC
CASSPHRQETQYF
>.|.|TRBJ1-1|TRBV6-1
TGTGCCAGCAGTCTCTTCGGGTTCAACACTGAAGCTTTCTTT
CASSLFGFNTEAFF
>.|few|TRBJ1-4|TRBV7-9
TGTGCCAGCAGCTTATACGCAACTAATGAAAAACTGTTTTTT
CASSLYATNEKLFF
>.|few|TRBJ1-3|TRBV7-2
TGTGCCAGCAGCTCACAAGGGCCCTCCTCTGGAAACACCATATATTTT
CASSSQGPSSGNTIYF
>.|.|TRBJ2-7|TRBV6-2/TRBV6-3
TGTGCCAGCAGTGCGGAAAGGAGCCGCTCCTACGAGCAGTACTTC
CASSAERSRSYEQYF
>.|.|TRBJ2-5|TRBV6-2/TRBV6-3
TGTGCCAGCAGTTGGACAACAGGGGAGACCCAGTACTTC
CASSWTTGETQYF
>TRBD2|many|TRBJ2-7|TRBV27
TGTGCCAGCAGTTTATTTAGCCTAGCGGGAGACATATCCTACGAGCAGTACTTC
CASSLFSLAGDISYEQYF
>.|many|TRBJ1-1|TRBV29-1
TGCAGCGTTGAAGCAGGGGCTGAAGCTTTCTTT
CSVEAGAEAFF
>TRBD2|few|TRBJ2-3|TRBV7-3
TGTGCCAGCAGCTTAACAGGGGCGGGAGGCCGCATAGGCACAGATACGCAGTATTTT
CASSLTGAGGRIGTDTQYF
>.|.|TRBJ2-2|TRBV6-2/TRBV6-3
TGTGCCAGCAGTTACTATGCGAACACCGGGGAGCCGTTTTTT
CASSYYANTGEPFF
>.|many|TRBJ1-6|TRBV7-6
TGTGCCAGCAGCCCCGGAACAGGGCCCTATAATTCACCCCTCCACTTT
CASSPGTGPYNSPLHF
>TRBD1|once|TRBJ1-6|TRBV6-1
TGTGCCAGCAGTGTTGACAGGGGGCGATCACCCCTCCACTTT
CASSVDRGRSPLHF
>TRBD1|.|TRBJ2-2|TRBV12-5
TGTGCTAGTGGTTTGAGTCCGGGACAGGGTTATATCGGGGAGCTGTTTTTT
CASGLSPGQGYIGELFF
>TRBD2|.|TRBJ2-1|TRBV5-6
TGTGCCAGCAGCTCGACTAGCGGAACTACCCCCTGGGACAATGAGCAGTTCTTC
CASSSTSGTTPWDNEQFF
>.|many|TRBJ1-1|TRBV12-3/TRBV12-4
TGTGCCAGCAGTTTATTGAGTCGGAGGGGAGCTTTCTTT
CASSLLSRRGAFF
>TRBD1|.|TRBJ1-2|TRBV19
TGTGCCAGTACTTGGGACAGGGGTTTTGGTTATGGCTACACCTTC
CASTWDRGFGYGYTF
>.|.|TRBJ1-5|TRBV6-5
TGTGCCAGCAGTTACTCGAGGGTCCTAGGCAATCAGCCCCAGCATTTT
CASSYSRVLGNQPQHF
>.|few|TRBJ1-5|TRBV18
TGTGTCAGCTCACCACAGGGCAATCAGCCCCAGCATTTT
CVSSPQGNQPQHF
>.|.|TRBJ2-5|TRBV19
TGTGCCAGTAGTATTGCAGGGCTCGAAGAGACCCAGTACTTC
CASSIAGLEETQYF
>TRBD1|many|TRBJ1-1|TRBV10-3
TGTGCCATCAGTGAGTCGCCCTTGGACAGGGAGGGGGAAGCTTTCTTT
CAISESPLDREGEAFF
>.|many|TRBJ2-7|TRBV2
TGTGCCAGCAGTGGGCATGAGCAGTACTTC
CASSGHEQYF
>TRBD2|many|TRBJ2-7|TRBV27
TGTGCCAGCACTAGAGCGGGAGTTGGTGAGCAGTACTTC
CASTRAGVGEQYF
>.|many|TRBJ1-3|TRBV6-1
TGTGCCAGCAGTGTCACCGGGACAACTGGAAACACCATATATTTT
CASSVTGTTGNTIYF